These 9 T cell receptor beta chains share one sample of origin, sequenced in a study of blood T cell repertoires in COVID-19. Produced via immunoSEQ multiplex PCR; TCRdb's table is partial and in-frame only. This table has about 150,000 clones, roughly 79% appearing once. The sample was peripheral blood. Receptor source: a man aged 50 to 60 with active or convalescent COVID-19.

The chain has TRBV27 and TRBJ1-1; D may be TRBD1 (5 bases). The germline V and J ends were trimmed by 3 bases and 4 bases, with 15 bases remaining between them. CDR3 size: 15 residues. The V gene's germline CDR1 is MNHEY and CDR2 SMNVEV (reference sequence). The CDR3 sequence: CASSFQWGAVTEAFF. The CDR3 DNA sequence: TGTGCCAGCAGTTTCCAGTGGGGCGCCGTCACTGAAGCTTTCTTT.

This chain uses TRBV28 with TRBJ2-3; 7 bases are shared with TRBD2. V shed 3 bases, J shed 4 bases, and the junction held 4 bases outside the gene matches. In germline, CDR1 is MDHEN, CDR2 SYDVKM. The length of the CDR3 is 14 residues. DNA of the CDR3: TGTGCCAGCAGTTTTAACCGGGGGGCAGATACGCAGTATTTT. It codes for CASSFNRGADTQYF.

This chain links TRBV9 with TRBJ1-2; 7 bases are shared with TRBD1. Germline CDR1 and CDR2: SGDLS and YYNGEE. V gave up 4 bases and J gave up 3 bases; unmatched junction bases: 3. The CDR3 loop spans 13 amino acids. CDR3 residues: CASSSGQDYGYTF. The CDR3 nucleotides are TGTGCCAGCAGCTCCGGACAGGACTATGGCTACACCTTC.

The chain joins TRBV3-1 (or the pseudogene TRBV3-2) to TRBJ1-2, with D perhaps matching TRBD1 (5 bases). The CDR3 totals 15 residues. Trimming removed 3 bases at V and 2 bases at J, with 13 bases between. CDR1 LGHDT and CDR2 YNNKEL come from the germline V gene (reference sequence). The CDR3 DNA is TGTGCCAGCAGCCAGGGCAGGGCCGAAAACTATGGCTACACCTTC. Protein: CASSQGRAENYGYTF.

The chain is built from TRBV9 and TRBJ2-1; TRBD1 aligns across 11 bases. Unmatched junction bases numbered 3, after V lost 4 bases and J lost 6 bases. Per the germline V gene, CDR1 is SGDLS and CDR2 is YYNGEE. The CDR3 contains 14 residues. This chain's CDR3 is CASSPDRGLNEQFF. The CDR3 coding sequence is TGTGCCAGCAGCCCGGACAGGGGGCTCAATGAGCAGTTCTTC.

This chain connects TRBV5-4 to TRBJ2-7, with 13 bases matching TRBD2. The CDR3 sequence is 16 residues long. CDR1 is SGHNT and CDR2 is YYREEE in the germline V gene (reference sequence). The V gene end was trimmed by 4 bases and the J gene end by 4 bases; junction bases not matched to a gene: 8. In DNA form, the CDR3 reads TGTGCCAGCAGCCCGGGACTAGCGGGAACCTCATACGAGCAGTACTTC. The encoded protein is CASSPGLAGTSYEQYF. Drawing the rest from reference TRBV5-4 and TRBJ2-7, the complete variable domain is ETGVTQSPTHLIKTRGQQVTLRCSSQSGHNTVSWYQQALGQGPQFIFQYYREEENGRGNFPPRFSGLQFPNYSSELNVNALELDDSALYLCASSPGLAGTSYEQYFGPGTRLTVT.

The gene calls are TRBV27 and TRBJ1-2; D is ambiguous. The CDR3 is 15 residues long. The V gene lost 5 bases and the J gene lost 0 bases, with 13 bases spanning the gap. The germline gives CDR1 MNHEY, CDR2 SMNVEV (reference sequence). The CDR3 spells CASSPRRVTNYGYTF. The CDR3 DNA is TGTGCCAGCAGTCCCCGCCGCGTGACTAACTATGGCTACACCTTC.

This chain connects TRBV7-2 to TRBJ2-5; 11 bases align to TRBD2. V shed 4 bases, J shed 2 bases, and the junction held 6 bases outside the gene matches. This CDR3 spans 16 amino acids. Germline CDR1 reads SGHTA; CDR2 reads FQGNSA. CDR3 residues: CASSSSSGRTQETQYF. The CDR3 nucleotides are TGTGCCAGCAGCTCCTCTAGCGGGAGGACTCAAGAGACCCAGTACTTC. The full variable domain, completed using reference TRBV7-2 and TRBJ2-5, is GAGVSQSPSNKVTEKGKDVELRCDPISGHTALYWYRQSLGQGLEFLIYFQGNSAPDKSGLPSDRFSAERTGGSVSTLTIQRTQQEDSAVYLCASSSSSGRTQETQYFGPGTRLLVL.

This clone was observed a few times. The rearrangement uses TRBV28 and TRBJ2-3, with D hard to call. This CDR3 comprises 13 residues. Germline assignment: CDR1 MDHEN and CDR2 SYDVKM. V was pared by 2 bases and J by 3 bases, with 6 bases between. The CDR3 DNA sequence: TGTGCCAGCAGTTTACGAGGTACAGATACGCAGTATTTT. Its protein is CASSLRGTDTQYF. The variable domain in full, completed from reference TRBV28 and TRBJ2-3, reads DVKVTQSSRYLVKRTGEKVFLECVQDMDHENMFWYRQDPGLGLRLIYFSYDVKMKEKGDIPEGYSVSREKKERFSLILESASTNQTSMYLCASSLRGTDTQYFGPGTRLTVL.